This T cell receptor (beta chain) was sequenced during a study of cytomegalovirus exposure and HLA in healthy donors. Study details: Out of about 190 million T cells, an earlier analysis found fewer than 140 million unique TCR beta sequences in total. HLA-typed donors were the source of around 77 million unique TCRs held in an early data release. Whole-study findings and limits: Analyzed later, most CMV-associated TCR beta chains appeared HLA-restricted. Some V segments, including TRBV6-2 and TRBV6-3, were excluded as indistinguishable.

This clone was seen a handful of times. Its antigen is not identified. A junction boundary mismatches the germline segment, possibly from a read error. The CDR3 is made up of 13 amino acids. Germline V gives CDR1 SQVTM, CDR2 ANQGSEA. Researchers ran the PCR with 60 Vbeta and 13 Jbeta primers. Repertoires were generated with immunoSEQ multiplex PCR, while TCRdb's copy carries only in-frame clones and drops some. The table lists 100,000 to 150,000 clones, about 80% of them singletons. The V and J genes are TRBV29-1 and TRBJ2-1; D perhaps matches TRBD1 (5 bases). The source material was PBMCs. This clonotype was obtained from a man aged 30 to 39 in good health and CMV-seropositive. The CDR3 DNA sequence: TGCAGCGTTGAAGATCGTCCAGGGAATGGGCAGTTCTTC. It specifies CSVEDRPGNGQFF.